This TCR beta chain originates from a study of spatial heterogeneity in lung cancer (dated by TCRdb to about 2019). Some background on the complete study: Beta-chain transcripts were consistently detected in greater numbers than alpha-chain transcripts, which likely reflects a higher abundance of beta-chain transcripts. In the raw uncorrected reads, each unique combination of TCR and UMI appeared more than ten times on average. Nonsynonymous mutation counts, determined by whole-exome sequencing of tumor tissue, were related to TCR repertoire features. In non-small cell lung cancer, the study quantitatively compared TCR alpha and beta repertoires across several tumor regions, matched nontumor lung, and blood. At surgery, both alpha and beta chains were TCR-sequenced in fewer than 250 tumor regions, fewer than 80 matched nontumor lung samples and a few dozen PBMC samples.

Points on this clonotype: Its antigen specificity is not known. The record has no base qualities; no much larger clone is one base away.

This specimen's time point label, interpreted: sample taken at primary tumor resection. Samples were obtained from about 69 patients with early-stage, untreated non-small cell lung cancer from the lung TRACERx cohort. Whole RNA extracted from tumor and nontumor lung tissue, or from cryopreserved PBMC samples, was used for TCR sequencing without cell sorting. Only patients for whom sufficient RNA was available from at least two tumor regions were selected for TCR sequencing. Before being selected, tumor and adjacent nontumor lung specimens were reviewed by a lung pathologist. Points the paper makes about the study in general: Additional single-cell paired TCR alpha and beta sequencing was considered necessary to confirm, at a functional level, the hypothesis that regional TCRs recognize regional mutations.

The library was built by means of 5' RACE. TCRdb names NextSeq 500 as the instrument used. In the TCR library protocol, a unique molecular identifier was attached to each TCR cDNA molecule so that PCR and sequencing errors could be corrected. As for the original processing: Decombinator tools were used for TCR identification, UMI-based error correction and CDR3 extraction. Expanded TCRs were defined as those above a frequency of 2 per 1,000, corresponding to the top 1% of the tumor frequency distribution. Rényi diversity was computed with the R vegan package after subsampling each repertoire 100 times to 5,000 TCRs. CDR3 similarity networks were built from amino acid triplet string-kernel similarity, connecting CDR3s with pairwise similarity above 0.82. TCRdb cleaned the public reads at Q25 with fastp, built clones with MiXCR and kept in-frame beta chains. Rows with a matching CDR3 protein are joined into one entry that keeps the most common DNA and genes. The V and J calls were determined by TCRdb, not by the authors. The sample includes about 720 distinct CDR3 sequences, with around 14% observed a single time. Of the sample, less than 12% is held by the ten largest clones.

Specimen: normal lung tissue next to the tumor, collected at surgery. The receptor was derived from a male donor with early-stage non-small cell lung cancer.

The base sequence is TGTGCCAGCAGCTTAGCGCTCCAGGTTTCCTACGAGCAGTACTTC. This yields the protein CASSLALQVSYEQYF. This chain joins TRBV7-9 to TRBJ2-7; no confident D gene assignment can be made. The CDR3 spans 15 residues, from the cysteine through the phenylalanine. Only the CDR3 region is kept as DNA, spanning 45 bases read in frame from base 1. Looking up the germline V gene (reference sequence) yields CDR1 SEHNR and CDR2 FQNEAQ. The V and J ends are trimmed by 0 bases and 1 base, leaving 10 bases between them.